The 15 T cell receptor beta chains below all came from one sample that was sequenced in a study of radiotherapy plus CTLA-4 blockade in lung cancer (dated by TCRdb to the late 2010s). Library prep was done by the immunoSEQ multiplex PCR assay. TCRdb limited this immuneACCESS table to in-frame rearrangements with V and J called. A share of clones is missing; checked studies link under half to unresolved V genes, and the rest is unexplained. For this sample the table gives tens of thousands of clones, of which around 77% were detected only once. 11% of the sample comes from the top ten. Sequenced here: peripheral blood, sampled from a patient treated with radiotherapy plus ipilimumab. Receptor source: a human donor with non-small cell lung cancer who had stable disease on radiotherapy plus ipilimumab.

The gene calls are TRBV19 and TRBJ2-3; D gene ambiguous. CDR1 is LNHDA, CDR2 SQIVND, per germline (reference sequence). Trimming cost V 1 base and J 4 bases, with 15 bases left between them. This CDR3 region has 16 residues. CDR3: CASSIGGASRSDTQYF. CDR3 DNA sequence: TGTGCCAGTAGTATAGGCGGCGCTTCGAGGTCAGATACGCAGTATTTT. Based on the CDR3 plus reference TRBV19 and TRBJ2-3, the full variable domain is DGGITQSPKYLFRKEGQNVTLSCEQNLNHDAMYWYRQDPGQGLRLIYYSQIVNDFQKGDIAEGYSVSREKKESFPLTVTSAQKNPTAFYLCASSIGGASRSDTQYFGPGTRLTVL.

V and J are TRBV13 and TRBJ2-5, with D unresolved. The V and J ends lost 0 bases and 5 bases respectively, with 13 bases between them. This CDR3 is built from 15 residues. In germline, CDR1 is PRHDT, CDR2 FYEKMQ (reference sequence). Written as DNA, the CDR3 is TGTGCCAGCAGCTTAGGTAGGGCCAGGAAGGAGACCCAGTACTTC. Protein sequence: CASSLGRARKETQYF.

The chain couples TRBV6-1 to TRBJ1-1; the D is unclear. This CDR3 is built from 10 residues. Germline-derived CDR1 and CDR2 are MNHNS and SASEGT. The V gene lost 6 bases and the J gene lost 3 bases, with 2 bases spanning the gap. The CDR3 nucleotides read TGTGCCAGCAGGGACACTGAAGCTTTCTTT. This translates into CASRDTEAFF.

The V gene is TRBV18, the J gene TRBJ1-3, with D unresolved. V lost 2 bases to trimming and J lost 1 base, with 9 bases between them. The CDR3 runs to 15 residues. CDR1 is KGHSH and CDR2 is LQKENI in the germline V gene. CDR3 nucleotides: TGTGCCAGCTCACCAAAGGAAGGGTCTGGAAACACCATATATTTT. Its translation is CASSPKEGSGNTIYF.

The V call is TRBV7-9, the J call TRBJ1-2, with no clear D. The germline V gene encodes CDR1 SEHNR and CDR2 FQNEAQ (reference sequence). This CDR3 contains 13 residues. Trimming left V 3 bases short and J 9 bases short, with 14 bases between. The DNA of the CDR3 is TGTGCCAGCAGCTTGACTTCTTGGGAAAGCTACACCTTC. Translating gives CASSLTSWESYTF.

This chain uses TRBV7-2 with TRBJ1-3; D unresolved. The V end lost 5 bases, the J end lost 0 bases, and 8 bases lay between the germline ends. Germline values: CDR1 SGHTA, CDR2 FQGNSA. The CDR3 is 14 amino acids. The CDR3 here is CASSPTSSGNTIYF. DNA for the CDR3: TGTGCCAGCAGCCCTACCTCCTCTGGAAACACCATATATTTT.

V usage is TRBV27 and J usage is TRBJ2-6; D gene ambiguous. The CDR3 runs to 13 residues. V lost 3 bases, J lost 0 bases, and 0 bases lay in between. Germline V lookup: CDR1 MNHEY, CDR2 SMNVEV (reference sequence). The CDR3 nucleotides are TGTGCCAGCAGTTTCTCTGGGGCCAACGTCCTGACTTTC. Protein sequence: CASSFSGANVLTF.

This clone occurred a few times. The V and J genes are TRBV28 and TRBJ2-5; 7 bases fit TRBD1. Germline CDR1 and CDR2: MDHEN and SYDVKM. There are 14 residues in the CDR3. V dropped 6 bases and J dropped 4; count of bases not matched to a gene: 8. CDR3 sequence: CASRLTGTPETQYF. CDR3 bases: TGTGCCAGCAGACTGACAGGGACCCCAGAGACCCAGTACTTC.

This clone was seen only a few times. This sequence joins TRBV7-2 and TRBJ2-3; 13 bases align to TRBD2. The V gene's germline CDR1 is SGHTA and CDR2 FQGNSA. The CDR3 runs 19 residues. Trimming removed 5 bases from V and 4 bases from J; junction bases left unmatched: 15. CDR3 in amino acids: CASSRTPSLAGGPADTQYF. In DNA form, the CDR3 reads TGTGCCAGCAGCCGAACCCCATCACTAGCGGGGGGGCCCGCAGATACGCAGTATTTT.

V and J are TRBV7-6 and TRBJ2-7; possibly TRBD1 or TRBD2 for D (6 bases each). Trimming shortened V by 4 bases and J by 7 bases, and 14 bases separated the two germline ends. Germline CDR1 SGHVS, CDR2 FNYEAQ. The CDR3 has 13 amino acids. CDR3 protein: CASSSGGYGEQYF. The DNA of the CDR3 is TGTGCCAGCAGCTCCGGGGGCTACGGGGAGCAGTACTTC. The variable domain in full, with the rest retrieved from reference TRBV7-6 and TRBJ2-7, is GAGVSQSPRYKVTKRGQDVALRCDPISGHVSLYWYRQALGQGPEFLTYFNYEAQQDKSGLPNDRFSAERPEGSISTLTIQRTEQRDSAMYRCASSSGGYGEQYFGPGTRLTVT.

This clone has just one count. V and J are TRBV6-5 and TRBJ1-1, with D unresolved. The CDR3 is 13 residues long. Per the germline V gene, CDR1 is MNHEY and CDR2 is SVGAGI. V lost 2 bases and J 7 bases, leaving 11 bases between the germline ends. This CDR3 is CASSYGSGSEAFF. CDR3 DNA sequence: TGTGCCAGCAGTTACGGGTCTGGCAGTGAAGCTTTCTTT.

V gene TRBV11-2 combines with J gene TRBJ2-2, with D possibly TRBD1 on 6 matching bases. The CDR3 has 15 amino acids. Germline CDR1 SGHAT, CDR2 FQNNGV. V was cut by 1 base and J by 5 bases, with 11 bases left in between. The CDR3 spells CASSLVLGATGELFF. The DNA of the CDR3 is TGTGCCAGCAGCTTAGTATTGGGGGCGACCGGGGAGCTGTTTTTT.

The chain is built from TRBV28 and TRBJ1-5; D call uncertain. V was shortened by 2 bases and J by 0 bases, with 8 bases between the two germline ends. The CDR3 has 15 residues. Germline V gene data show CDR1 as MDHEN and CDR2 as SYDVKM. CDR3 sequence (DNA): TGTGCCAGCAGTTTAAGGCAGTATAGCAATCAGCCCCAGCATTTT. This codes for CASSLRQYSNQPQHF.

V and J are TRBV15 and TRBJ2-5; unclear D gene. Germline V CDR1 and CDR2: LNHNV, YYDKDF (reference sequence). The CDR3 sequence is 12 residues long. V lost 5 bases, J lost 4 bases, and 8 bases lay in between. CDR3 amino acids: CATSPPLETQYF. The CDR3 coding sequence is TGTGCCACCAGCCCCCCACTAGAGACCCAGTACTTC.

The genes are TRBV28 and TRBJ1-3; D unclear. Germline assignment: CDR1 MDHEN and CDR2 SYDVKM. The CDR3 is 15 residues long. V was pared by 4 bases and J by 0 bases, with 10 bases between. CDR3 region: CASSSFFRSGNTIYF. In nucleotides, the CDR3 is TGTGCCAGCAGTTCTTTCTTCCGCTCTGGAAACACCATATATTTT.